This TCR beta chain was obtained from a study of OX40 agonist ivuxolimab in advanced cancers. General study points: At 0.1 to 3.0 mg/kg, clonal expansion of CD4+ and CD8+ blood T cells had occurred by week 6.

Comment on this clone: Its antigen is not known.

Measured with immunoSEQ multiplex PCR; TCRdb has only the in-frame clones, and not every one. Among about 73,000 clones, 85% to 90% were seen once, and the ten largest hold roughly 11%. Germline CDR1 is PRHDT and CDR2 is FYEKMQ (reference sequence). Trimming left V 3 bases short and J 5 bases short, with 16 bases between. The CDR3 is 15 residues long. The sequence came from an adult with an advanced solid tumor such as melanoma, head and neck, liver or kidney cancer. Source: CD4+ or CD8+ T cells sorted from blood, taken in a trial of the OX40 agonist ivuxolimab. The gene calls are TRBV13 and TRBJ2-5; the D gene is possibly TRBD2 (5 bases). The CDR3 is CASSFRPGIKETQYF. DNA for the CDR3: TGTGCCAGCAGCTTTCGTCCGGGAATTAAGGAGACCCAGTACTTC.